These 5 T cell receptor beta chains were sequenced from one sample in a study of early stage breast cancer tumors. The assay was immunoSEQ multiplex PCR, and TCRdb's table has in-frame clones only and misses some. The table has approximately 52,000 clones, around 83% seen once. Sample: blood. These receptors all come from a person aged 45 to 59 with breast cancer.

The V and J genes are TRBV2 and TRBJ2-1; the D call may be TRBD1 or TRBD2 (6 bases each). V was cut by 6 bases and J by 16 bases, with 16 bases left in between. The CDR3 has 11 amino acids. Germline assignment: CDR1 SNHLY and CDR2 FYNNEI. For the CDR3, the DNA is TGTGCCAGCAGAGGAGGGGGACTTGGTTTCTTC. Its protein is CASRGGGLGFF.

The CDR3 nucleotides are TGTGCCAGCAGCCCAGTAGCGGGGGCCGGGTTCGCCGGGGAGCTGTTTTTT. This translates into CASSPVAGAGFAGELFF. The chain uses TRBV7-2 and TRBJ2-2; 9 positions match TRBD2. V shed 5 bases, J shed 6 bases, and the junction held 13 bases outside the gene matches. Germline V gene lookup returns CDR1 SGHTA and CDR2 FQGNSA. The CDR3 is 17 amino acids. The complete variable domain, with remaining parts taken from reference TRBV7-2 and TRBJ2-2, reads GAGVSQSPSNKVTEKGKDVELRCDPISGHTALYWYRQSLGQGLEFLIYFQGNSAPDKSGLPSDRFSAERTGGSVSTLTIQRTQQEDSAVYLCASSPVAGAGFAGELFFGEGSRLTVL.

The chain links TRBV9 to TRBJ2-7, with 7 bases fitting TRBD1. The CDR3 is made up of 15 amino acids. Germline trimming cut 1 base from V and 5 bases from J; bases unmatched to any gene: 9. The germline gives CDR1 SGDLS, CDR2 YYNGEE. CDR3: CASSVRGGDYNEQYF. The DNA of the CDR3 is TGTGCCAGCAGCGTAAGAGGGGGCGATTATAACGAGCAGTACTTC.

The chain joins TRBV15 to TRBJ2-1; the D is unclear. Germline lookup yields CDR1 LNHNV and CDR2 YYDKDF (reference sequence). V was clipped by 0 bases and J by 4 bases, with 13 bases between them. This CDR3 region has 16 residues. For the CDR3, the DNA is TGTGCCACCAGCAGAGATATCGGACGCCGGTACAATGAGCAGTTCTTC. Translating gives CATSRDIGRRYNEQFF. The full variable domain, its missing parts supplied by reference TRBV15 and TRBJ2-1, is DAMVIQNPRYQVTQFGKPVTLSCSQTLNHNVMYWYQQKSSQAPKLLFHYYDKDFNNEADTPDNFQSRRPNTSFCFLDIRSPGLGDTAMYLCATSRDIGRRYNEQFFGPGTRLTVL.

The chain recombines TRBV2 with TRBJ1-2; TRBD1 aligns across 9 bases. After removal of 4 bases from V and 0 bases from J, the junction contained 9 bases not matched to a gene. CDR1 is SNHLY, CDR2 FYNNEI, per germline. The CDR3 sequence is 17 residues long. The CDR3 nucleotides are TGTGCCAGCAGTGGGGACAGGGCTAAAGCAGCTAACTATGGCTACACCTTC. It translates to CASSGDRAKAANYGYTF.